The 7 T cell receptor beta chains in this list originate from one sample, sequenced in a study of cytomegalovirus exposure and HLA in healthy donors. Measured with immunoSEQ multiplex PCR; TCRdb has only the in-frame clones, and not every one. The sample consists of over 120,000 clones, 75% to 90% of them appearing once. Sample: PBMCs. The source is a woman aged 18-30 years in good health and CMV-seropositive.

Here the CDR3 DNA reads TGTGCCAGCACTCTGGGAGCTGAAGCTTTCTTT. Its translation is CASTLGAEAFF. The genes are TRBV25-1 and TRBJ1-1; no firm D call. The germline CDR1 and CDR2 sequences are MGHDK and SYGVNS. The CDR3 contains 11 residues. Trimming left V 7 bases short and J 6 bases short, with 9 bases between.

The chain combines TRBV4-3 with TRBJ1-1, with 10 bases that match TRBD1. V shed 4 bases and J 3 bases; nucleotides not matched to a gene: 5. The CDR3 has 15 amino acids. Germline V gene sequence: CDR1 LGHNA, CDR2 YSLEER. CDR3 DNA: TGCGCCAGCAGCCGACACGGGACAGGGGACACTGAAGCTTTCTTT. It yields the protein CASSRHGTGDTEAFF.

This sequence joins TRBV25-1 and TRBJ2-1, with D perhaps TRBD2 (6 bases). CDR3 length: 14 amino acids. V gave up 3 bases and J gave up 6 bases, with 12 bases separating them. Per the germline V gene, CDR1 is MGHDK and CDR2 is SYGVNS. Written as DNA, the CDR3 is TGTGCCAGCAGTGAGCTGGGACTCAGCAATGAGCAGTTCTTC. Its protein product is CASSELGLSNEQFF.

This clone was counted once. The chain recombines TRBV7-8 with TRBJ2-6, with TRBD1 matching over 7 bases. CDR3 length: 17 amino acids. Germline V gene lookup returns CDR1 SGHVS and CDR2 FQNEAQ. V lost 5 bases to trimming and J lost 0 bases; unmatched junction nucleotides: 7. The CDR3 nucleotides read TGTGCCAGCAGCGGCCGGGACAGAGTCTCTGGGGCCAACGTCCTGACTTTC. Protein sequence: CASSGRDRVSGANVLTF.

This rearrangement joins TRBV4-1 to TRBJ1-3; 7 nucleotides align to TRBD1. CDR3 size: 16 residues. Germline CDR1 reads MGHRA; CDR2 reads YSYEKL. The trim removed 4 bases at V and 7 bases at J, leaving 13 bases unmatched. The CDR3 sequence: CASSPGALRGENTIYF. The CDR3, as DNA: TGCGCCAGCAGCCCGGGGGCCCTCAGGGGGGAGAACACCATATATTTT.

The rearrangement links TRBV2 to TRBJ1-2; 9 positions match TRBD1. The CDR3 is made up of 13 amino acids. The V gene's germline CDR1 is SNHLY and CDR2 FYNNEI. V dropped 4 bases and J dropped 5; count of bases not matched to a gene: 2. The CDR3 region is CASSGGTGYGYTF. The CDR3 region has the DNA TGTGCCAGCAGTGGGGGGACAGGGTATGGCTACACCTTC.

The genes are TRBV13 and TRBJ2-7; TRBD1 matches 7 bases. The CDR3 is 15 residues long. Germline trimming cut 0 bases from V and 7 bases from J; bases unmatched to any gene: 9. Germline V gene sequence: CDR1 PRHDT, CDR2 FYEKMQ (reference sequence). Written as DNA, the CDR3 is TGTGCCAGCAGCTTAGGGGGCGAGGGGGCGGAAGAGCAGTACTTC. Amino acid sequence: CASSLGGEGAEEQYF. The entire variable domain, with the rest obtained from reference TRBV13 and TRBJ2-7, is as follows: AAGVIQSPRHLIKEKRETATLKCYPIPRHDTVYWYQQGPGQDPQFLISFYEKMQSDKGSIPDRFSAQQFSDYHSELNMSSLELGDSALYFCASSLGGEGAEEQYFGPGTRLTVT.